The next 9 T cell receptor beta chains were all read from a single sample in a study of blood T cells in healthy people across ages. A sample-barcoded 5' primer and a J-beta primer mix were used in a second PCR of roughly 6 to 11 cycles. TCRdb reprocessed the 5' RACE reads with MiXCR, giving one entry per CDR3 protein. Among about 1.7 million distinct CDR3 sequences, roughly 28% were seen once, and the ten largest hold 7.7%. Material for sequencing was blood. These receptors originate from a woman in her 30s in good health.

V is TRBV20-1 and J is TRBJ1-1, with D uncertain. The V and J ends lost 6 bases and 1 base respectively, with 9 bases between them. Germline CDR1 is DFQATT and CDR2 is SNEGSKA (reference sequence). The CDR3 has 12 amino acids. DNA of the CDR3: TGCAGTGCCATGACGGAGAACACTGAAGCTTTCTTT. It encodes CSAMTENTEAFF.

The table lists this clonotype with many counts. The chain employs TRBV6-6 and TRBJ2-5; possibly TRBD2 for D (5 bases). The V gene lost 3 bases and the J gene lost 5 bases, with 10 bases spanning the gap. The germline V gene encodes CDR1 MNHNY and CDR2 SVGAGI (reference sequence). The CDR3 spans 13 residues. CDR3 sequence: CASSYQWRETQYF. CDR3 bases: TGTGCCAGCAGTTATCAATGGAGGGAGACCCAGTACTTC.

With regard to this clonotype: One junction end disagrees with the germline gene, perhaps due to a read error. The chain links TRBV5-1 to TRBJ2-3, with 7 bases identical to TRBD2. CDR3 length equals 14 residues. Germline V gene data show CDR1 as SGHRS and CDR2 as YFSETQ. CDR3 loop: CASSSRGRTDTRYF. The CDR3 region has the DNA TGCGCCAGCAGCTCCCGCGGGAGAACAGATACGCGGTATTTT.

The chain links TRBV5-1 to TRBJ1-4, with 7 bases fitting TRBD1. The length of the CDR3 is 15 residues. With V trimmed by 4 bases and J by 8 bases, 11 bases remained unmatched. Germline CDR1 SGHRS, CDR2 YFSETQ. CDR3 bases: TGCGCCAGCAGCACCTCTCCAGGACAGGTCGAAAAACTGTTTTTT. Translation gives CASSTSPGQVEKLFF.

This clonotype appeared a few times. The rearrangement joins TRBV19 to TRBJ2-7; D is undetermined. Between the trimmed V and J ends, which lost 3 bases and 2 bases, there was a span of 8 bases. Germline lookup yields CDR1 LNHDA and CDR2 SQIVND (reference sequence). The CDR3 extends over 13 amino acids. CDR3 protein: CASSMGWAYEQYF. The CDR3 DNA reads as TGTGCCAGTAGTATGGGGTGGGCCTACGAGCAGTACTTC.

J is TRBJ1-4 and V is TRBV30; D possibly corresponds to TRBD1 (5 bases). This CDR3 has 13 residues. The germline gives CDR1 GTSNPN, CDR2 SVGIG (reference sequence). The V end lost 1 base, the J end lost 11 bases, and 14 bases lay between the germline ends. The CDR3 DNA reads TGTGCCTGGAGTGGATCCGGGGGTCGTAAACTGTTTTTT. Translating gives CAWSGSGGRKLFF.

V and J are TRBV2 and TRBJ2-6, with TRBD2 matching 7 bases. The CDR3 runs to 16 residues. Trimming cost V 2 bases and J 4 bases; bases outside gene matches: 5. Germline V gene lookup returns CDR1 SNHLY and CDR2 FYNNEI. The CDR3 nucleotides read TGTGCCAGCAGTGAAAAGAGGGGAGGGGGGGCCAACGTCCTGACTTTC. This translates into CASSEKRGGGANVLTF.

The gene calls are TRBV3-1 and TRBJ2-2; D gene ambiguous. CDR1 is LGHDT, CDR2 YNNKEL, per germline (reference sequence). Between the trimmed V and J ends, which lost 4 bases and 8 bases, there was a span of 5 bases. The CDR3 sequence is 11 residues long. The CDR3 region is CASSRHGELFF. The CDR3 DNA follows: TGTGCCAGCAGCCGCCATGGGGAGCTGTTTTTT.

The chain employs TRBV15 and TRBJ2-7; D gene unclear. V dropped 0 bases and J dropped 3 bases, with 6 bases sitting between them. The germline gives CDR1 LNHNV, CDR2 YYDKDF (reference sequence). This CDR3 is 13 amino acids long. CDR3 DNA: TGTGCCACCAGCAGAGATCAAAACTACGAGCAGTACTTC. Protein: CATSRDQNYEQYF.